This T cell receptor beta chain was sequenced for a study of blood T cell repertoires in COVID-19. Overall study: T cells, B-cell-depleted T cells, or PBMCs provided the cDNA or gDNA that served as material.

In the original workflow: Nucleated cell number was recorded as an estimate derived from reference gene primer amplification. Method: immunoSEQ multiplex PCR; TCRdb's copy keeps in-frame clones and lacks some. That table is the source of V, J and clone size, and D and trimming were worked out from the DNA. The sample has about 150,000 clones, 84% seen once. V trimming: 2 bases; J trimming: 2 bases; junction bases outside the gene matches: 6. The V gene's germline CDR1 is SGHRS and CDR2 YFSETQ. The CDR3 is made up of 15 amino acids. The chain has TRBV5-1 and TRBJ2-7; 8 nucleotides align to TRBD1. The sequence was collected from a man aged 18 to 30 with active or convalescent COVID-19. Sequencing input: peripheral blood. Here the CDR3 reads CASSLAGTGPYEQYF. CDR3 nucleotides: TGCGCCAGCAGCTTAGCCGGGACAGGCCCCTACGAGCAGTACTTC. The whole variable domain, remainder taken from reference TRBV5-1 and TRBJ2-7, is KAGVTQTPRYLIKTRGQQVTLSCSPISGHRSVSWYQQTPGQGLQFLFEYFSETQRNKGNFPGRFSGRQFSNSRSEMNVSTLELGDSALYLCASSLAGTGPYEQYFGPGTRLTVT.